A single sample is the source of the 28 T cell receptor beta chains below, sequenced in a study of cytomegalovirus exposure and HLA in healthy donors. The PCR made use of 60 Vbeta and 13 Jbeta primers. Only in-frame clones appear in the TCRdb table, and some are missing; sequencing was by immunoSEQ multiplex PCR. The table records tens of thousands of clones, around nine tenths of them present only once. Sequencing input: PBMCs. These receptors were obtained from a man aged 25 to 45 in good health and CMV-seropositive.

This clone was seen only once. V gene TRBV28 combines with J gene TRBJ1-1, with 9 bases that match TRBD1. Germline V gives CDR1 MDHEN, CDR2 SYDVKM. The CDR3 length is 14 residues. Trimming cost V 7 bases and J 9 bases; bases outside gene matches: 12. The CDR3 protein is CASTRTGATQQAFF. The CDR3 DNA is TGTGCCAGCACCAGGACAGGGGCCACCCAGCAAGCTTTCTTT.

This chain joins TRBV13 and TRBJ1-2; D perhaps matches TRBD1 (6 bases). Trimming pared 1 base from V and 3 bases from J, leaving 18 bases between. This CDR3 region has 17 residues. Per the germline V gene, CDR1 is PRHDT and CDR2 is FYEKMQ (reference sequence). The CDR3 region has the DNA TGTGCCAGCAGCTTAGAGGGTGCTGGGGGCTGGGACTATGGCTACACCTTC. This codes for CASSLEGAGGWDYGYTF.

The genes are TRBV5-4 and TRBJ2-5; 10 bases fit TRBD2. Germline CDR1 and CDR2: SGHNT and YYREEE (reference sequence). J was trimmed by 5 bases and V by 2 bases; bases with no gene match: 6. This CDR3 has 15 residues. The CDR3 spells CASSFKREGFETQYF. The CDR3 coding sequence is TGTGCCAGCAGCTTCAAGCGGGAGGGCTTTGAGACCCAGTACTTC.

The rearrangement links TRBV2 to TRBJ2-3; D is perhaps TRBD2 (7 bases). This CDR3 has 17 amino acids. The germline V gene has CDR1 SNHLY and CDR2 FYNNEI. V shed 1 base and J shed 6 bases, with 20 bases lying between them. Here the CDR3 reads CASSEVGGGDLYDTQYF. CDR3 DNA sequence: TGTGCCAGCAGTGAAGTGGGAGGGGGAGACCTCTACGATACGCAGTATTTT.

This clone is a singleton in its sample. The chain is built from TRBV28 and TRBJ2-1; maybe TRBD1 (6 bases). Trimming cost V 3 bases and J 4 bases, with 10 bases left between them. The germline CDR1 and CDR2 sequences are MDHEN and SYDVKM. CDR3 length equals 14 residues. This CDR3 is CASSFRGIYNEQFF. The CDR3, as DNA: TGTGCCAGCAGTTTTAGGGGGATATACAATGAGCAGTTCTTC.

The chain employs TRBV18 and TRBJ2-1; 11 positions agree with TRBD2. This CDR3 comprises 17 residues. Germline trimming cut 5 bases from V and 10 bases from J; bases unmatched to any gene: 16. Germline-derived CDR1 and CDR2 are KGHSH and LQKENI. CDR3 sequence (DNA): TGTGCCAGCTCATTCGGGCTCGGGACTAGCGGTTCTTCCGAGCAGTTCTTC. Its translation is CASSFGLGTSGSSEQFF.

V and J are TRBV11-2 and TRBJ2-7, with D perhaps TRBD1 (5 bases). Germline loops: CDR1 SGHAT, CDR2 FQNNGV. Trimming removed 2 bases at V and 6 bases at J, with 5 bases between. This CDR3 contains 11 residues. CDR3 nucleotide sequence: TGTGCCAGCAGCTTAAGGGGCGAGCAGTACTTC. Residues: CASSLRGEQYF.

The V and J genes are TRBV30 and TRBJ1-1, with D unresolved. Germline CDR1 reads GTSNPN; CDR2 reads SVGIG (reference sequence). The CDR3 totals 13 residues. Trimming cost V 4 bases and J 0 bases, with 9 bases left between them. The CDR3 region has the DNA TGTGCCTGGACGGCGGGAATGAACACTGAAGCTTTCTTT. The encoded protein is CAWTAGMNTEAFF.

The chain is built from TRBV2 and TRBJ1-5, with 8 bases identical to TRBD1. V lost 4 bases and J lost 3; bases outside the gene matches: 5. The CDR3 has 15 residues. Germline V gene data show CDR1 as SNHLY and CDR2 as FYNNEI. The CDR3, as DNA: TGTGCCAGCAGTGCAGGGGGCGATCACAATCAGCCCCAGCATTTT. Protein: CASSAGGDHNQPQHF. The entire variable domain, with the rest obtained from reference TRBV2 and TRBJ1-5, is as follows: EPEVTQTPSHQVTQMGQEVILRCVPISNHLYFYWYRQILGQKVEFLVSFYNNEISEKSEIFDDQFSVERPDGSNFTLKIRSTKLEDSAMYFCASSAGGDHNQPQHFGDGTRLSIL.

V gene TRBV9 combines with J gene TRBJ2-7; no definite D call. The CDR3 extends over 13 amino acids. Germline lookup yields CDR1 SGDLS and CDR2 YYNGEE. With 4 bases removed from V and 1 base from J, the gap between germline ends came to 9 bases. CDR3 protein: CASSPSASYEQYF. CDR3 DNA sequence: TGTGCCAGCAGCCCGAGCGCGTCCTACGAGCAGTACTTC. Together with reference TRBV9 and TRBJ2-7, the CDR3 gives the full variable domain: DSGVTQTPKHLITATGQRVTLRCSPRSGDLSVYWYQQSLDQGLQFLIQYYNGEERAKGNILERFSAQQFPDLHSELNLSSLELGDSALYFCASSPSASYEQYFGPGTRLTVT.

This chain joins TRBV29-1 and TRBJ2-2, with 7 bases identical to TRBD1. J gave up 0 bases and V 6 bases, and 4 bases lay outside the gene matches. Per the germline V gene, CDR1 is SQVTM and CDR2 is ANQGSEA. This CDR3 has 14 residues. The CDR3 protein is CSVVRGPNTGELFF. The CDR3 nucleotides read TGCAGCGTAGTAAGGGGGCCGAACACCGGGGAGCTGTTTTTT.

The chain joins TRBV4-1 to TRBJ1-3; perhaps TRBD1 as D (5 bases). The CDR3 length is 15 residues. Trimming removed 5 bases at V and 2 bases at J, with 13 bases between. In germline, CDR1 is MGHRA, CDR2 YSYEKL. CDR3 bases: TGCGCCAGCAGCGAATCCAGGGCAACTGGAAACACCATATATTTT. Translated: CASSESRATGNTIYF.

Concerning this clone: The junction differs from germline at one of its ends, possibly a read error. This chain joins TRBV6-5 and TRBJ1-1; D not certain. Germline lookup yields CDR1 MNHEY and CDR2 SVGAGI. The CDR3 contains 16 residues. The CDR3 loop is CASSYSVTGSNTEDFF. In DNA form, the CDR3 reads TGTGCCAGCAGTTACTCTGTCACGGGTTCGAACACTGAAGATTTCTTT.

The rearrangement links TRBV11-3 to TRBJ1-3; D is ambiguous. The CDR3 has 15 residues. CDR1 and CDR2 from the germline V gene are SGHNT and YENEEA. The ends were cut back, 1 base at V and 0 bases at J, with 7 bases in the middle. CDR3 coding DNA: TGTGCCAGCAGCTTAGGAGGGAGCTCTGGAAACACCATATATTTT. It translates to CASSLGGSSGNTIYF.

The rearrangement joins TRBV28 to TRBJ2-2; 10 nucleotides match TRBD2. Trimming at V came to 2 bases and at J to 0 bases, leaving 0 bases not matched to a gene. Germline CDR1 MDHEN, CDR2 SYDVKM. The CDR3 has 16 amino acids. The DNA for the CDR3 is TGTGCCAGCAGTTTACTAGCGGGAGCGAACACCGGGGAGCTGTTTTTT. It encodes CASSLLAGANTGELFF.

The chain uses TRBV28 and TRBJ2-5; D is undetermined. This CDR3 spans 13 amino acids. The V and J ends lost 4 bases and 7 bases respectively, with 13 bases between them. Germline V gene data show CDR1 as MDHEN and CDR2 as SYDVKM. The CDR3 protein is CASSSNPPGTQYF. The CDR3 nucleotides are TGTGCCAGCAGTTCAAACCCCCCCGGGACCCAGTACTTC.

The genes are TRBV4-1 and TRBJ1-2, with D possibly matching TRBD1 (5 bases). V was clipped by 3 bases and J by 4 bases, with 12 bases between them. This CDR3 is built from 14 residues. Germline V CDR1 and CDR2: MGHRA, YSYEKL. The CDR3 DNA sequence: TGCGCCAGCAGCCACGCCGACAGAGCCTATGGCTACACCTTC. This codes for CASSHADRAYGYTF.

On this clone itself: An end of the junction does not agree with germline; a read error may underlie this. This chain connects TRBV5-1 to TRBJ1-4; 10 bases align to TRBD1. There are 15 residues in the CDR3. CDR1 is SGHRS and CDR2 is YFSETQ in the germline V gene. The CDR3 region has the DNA TGCGCCAGCAGCAGCGGGACAGGGGCTAACGAAAAACTGTTTTTT. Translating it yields CASSSGTGANEKLFF.

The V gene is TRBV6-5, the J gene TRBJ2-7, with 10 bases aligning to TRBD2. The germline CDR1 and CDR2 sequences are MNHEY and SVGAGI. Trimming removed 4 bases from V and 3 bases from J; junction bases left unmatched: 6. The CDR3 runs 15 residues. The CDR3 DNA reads TGTGCCAGCAGTTTACTAGCGGGAAAGGTCTACGAGCAGTACTTC. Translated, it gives CASSLLAGKVYEQYF.

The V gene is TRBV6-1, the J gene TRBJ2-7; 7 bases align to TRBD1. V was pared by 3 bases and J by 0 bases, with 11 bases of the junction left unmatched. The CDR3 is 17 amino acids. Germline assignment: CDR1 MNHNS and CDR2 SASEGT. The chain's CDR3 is CASSEAMDRIYSYEQYF. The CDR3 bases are TGTGCCAGCAGTGAGGCTATGGACAGGATTTACTCCTACGAGCAGTACTTC.

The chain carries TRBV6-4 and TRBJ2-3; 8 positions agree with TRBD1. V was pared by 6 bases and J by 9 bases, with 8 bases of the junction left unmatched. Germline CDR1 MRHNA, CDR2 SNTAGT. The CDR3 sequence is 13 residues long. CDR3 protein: CASSIQGEGTQYF. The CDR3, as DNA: TGTGCCAGCAGCATACAGGGGGAAGGCACGCAGTATTTT.

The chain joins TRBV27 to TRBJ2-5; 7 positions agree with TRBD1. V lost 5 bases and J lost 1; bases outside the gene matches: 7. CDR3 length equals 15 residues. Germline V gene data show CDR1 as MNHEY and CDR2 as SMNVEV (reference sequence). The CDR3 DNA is TGTGCCAGCAGTAAACGGGACAGCCTCCAAGAGACCCAGTACTTC. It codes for CASSKRDSLQETQYF.

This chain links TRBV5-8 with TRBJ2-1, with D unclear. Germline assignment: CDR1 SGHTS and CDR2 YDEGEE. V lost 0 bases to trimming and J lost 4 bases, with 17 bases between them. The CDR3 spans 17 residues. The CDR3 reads CASSLAVGQRLYNEQFF. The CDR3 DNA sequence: TGTGCCAGCAGCTTGGCCGTTGGCCAGAGACTTTACAATGAGCAGTTCTTC.

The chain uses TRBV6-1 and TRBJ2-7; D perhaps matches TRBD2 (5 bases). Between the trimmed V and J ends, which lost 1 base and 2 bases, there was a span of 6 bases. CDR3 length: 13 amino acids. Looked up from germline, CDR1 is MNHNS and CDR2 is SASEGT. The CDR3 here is CASSEGRTYEQYF. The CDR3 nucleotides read TGTGCCAGCAGTGAAGGGAGGACCTACGAGCAGTACTTC.

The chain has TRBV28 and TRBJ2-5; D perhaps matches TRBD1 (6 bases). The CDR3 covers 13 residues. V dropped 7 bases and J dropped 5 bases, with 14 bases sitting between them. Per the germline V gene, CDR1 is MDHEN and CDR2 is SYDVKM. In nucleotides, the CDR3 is TGTGCCAGCAAGGGACACCCGGGGGAGACCCAGTACTTC. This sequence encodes CASKGHPGETQYF.

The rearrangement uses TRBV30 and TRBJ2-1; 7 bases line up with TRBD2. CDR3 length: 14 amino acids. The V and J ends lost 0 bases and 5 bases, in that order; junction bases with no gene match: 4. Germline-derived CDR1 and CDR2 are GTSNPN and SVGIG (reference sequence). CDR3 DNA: TGTGCCTGGAGTGTGGGAGGGGTGGACAATGAGCAGTTCTTC. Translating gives CAWSVGGVDNEQFF.

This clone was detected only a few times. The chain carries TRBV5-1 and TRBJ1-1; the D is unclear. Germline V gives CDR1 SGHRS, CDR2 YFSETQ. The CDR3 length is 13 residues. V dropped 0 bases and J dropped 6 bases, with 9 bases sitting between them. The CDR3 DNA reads TGCGCCAGCAGCTTGGGTACAGAATCTGAAGCTTTCTTT. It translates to CASSLGTESEAFF.

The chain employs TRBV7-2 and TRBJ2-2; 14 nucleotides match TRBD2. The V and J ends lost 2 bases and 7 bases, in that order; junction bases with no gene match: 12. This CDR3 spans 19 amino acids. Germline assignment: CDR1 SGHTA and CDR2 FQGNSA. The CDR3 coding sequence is TGTGCCAGCAGCTTACGATCGCCGGGACTAGCGGGAGTAAACGGGGAGCTGTTTTTT. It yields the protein CASSLRSPGLAGVNGELFF. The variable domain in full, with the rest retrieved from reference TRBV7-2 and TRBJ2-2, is GAGVSQSPSNKVTEKGKDVELRCDPISGHTALYWYRQSLGQGLEFLIYFQGNSAPDKSGLPSDRFSAERTGGSVSTLTIQRTQQEDSAVYLCASSLRSPGLAGVNGELFFGEGSRLTVL.